The entry below describes one T cell receptor beta chain. The CDR3 loop spans 15 amino acids. Per the germline V gene, CDR1 is MNHEY and CDR2 is SVGAGI. With 2 bases clipped from V and 3 bases from J, the junction kept 3 bases outside the gene matches. Each CDR3 protein gets one entry after TCRdb re-called the reads with MiXCR. In the table there are approximately 500,000 distinct CDR3 sequences, 16% of which are singletons. This record belongs to a study of T cell repertoires in cytomegalovirus infection. V and J are TRBV6-5 and TRBJ2-7, with 11 positions matching TRBD2. The receptor was derived from a human donor in good health (CMV status not recorded). Some clones in this sample may be carry-over from other donors' samples. Material: CD8+ T cells from PBMCs. The CDR3 region is CASSYGTSGNYEQYF. DNA of the CDR3: TGTGCCAGCAGTTACGGGACTAGCGGAAACTACGAGCAGTACTTC.